The table lists the clone carrying this T cell receptor (beta chain) with a count of one. Its antigen is not identified. The data stem from a study of Ad26.COV2.S vaccination and SARS-CoV-2 variants. J lost 3 bases, V lost 2 bases, and 8 bases had no gene match. The CDR3 is 16 amino acids. Per the germline V gene, CDR1 is SGHRS and CDR2 is YFSETQ. Treatment denoted: roughly 20 received Ad26.COV2.S at low or high dose, single or two shots; 5 received placebo; per-sample allocation not given. Sample collection was performed on day 63 after the first vaccine or placebo injection. Sequenced by immunoSEQ multiplex PCR; TCRdb stores in-frame clones only, minus some. The sample includes about 680,000 clones, approximately 88% seen only once; the top ten take roughly 1.5%. Study findings and constraints: Placebo and vaccine recipients had non-spike TCR breadth that was similar. Individuals receiving vaccine had higher spike-specific TCR breadth than placebo recipients did. From the TCR breadth and depth analyses, total T cell responses may have been underestimated.

This TCR came from a person aged 18-65 years who received the Ad26.COV2.S COVID-19 vaccine or a placebo. J is TRBJ2-3 and V is TRBV5-1, with TRBD2 matching over 8 bases. This specimen was peripheral blood, taken in a trial of Ad26.COV2.S vaccine versus placebo. Written as DNA, the CDR3 is TGCGCCAGCAGCTTATTCGGGAGCGGGGGTACAGATACGCAGTATTTT. It encodes CASSLFGSGGTDTQYF.